Reported below is one T cell receptor beta chain. Its antigen is unknown. Germline CDR1 is MNHNS and CDR2 is SASEGT. V gave up 6 bases and J gave up 3 bases; unmatched junction bases: 5. CDR3 length equals 14 residues. Both 60 Vbeta primers and 13 Jbeta primers went into the PCR. Sequencing used immunoSEQ multiplex PCR; TCRdb keeps in-frame clones, though not all of them. The sample consists of roughly 120,000 clones, around 80% of them appearing once. This sample was taken from a study of cytomegalovirus exposure and HLA in healthy donors. Study-wide points: Common viral pathogens were later found to be apparently linked to several of the most significant clusters.

The chain is built from TRBV6-1 and TRBJ1-1, with 9 bases identical to TRBD1. This TCR was recovered from a man aged 50 or older in good health and CMV-seronegative. The material sequenced was PBMCs. In nucleotides, the CDR3 is TGTGCCAGCAGCAGGGACAGGGCGGACACTGAAGCTTTCTTT. It codes for CASSRDRADTEAFF.